This T cell receptor beta chain was captured in a study of T cell responses to AZD1222 COVID-19 vaccine. General study points: Spike-spanning, vaccine-associated CD4 TCRs were dominant at 160-218 and 743-854. Repertoire sampling was restricted to post-peak T cell response timepoints. The breadth and depth of Spike-specific TCRs increased once two AZD1222 doses had been given.

The protocol was immunoSEQ multiplex PCR, while the TCRdb copy is restricted to in-frame clones and leaves out a portion. The top ten hold about 29% of the sample, which has 120,000 or so clones, approximately 80% seen once. Remarks on this clone: As yet, its antigen is unknown.

The CDR3 is 16 residues long. Germline assignment: CDR1 MNHEY and CDR2 SVGAGI. Trimming stripped 0 bases from V and 0 bases from J, with 9 bases between. The sequencing used peripheral blood, collected 28 days after the second AZD1222 dose. The V call is TRBV6-5, the J call TRBJ1-5; D gene ambiguous. The TCR comes from an adult who received the AZD1222 COVID-19 vaccine. DNA for the CDR3: TGTGCCAGCAGTTACTCTCGCCCGGATAGCAATCAGCCCCAGCATTTT. Amino acid sequence: CASSYSRPDSNQPQHF.